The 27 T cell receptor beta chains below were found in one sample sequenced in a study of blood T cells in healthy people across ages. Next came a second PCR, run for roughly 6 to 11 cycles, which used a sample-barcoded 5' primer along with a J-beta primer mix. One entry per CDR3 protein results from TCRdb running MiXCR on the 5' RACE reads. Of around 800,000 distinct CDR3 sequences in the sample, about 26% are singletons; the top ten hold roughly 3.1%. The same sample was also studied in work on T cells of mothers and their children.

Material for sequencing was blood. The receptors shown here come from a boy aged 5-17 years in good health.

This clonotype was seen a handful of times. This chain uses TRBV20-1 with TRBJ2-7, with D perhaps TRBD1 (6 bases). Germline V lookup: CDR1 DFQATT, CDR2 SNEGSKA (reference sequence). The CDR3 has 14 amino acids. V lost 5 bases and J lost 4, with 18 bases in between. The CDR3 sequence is CSAPPSGQPYEQYF. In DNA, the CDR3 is TGCAGTGCTCCGCCCTCGGGACAACCTTACGAGCAGTACTTC.

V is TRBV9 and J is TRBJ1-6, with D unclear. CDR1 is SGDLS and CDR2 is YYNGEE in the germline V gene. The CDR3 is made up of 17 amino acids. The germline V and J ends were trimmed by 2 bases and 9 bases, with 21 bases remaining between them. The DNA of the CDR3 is TGTGCCAGCAGCGTGGCCAGTCGGGCCAGGAGTACTTCACCCCTCCACTTT. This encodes CASSVASRARSTSPLHF. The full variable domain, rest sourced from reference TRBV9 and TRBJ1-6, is DSGVTQTPKHLITATGQRVTLRCSPRSGDLSVYWYQQSLDQGLQFLIQYYNGEERAKGNILERFSAQQFPDLHSELNLSSLELGDSALYFCASSVASRARSTSPLHFGNGTRLTVT.

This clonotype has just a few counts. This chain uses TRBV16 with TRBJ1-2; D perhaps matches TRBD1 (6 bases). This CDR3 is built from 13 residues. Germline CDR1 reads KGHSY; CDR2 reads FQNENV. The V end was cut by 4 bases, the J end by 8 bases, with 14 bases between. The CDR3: CASSPLEGVGYTF. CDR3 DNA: TGTGCCAGCAGCCCGTTGGAGGGGGTCGGCTACACCTTC.

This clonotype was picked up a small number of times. In nucleotides, the CDR3 is TGTGCCAGCAGCAATACCTGGCGGAGGGGCACCGGGGAGCTGTTTTTT. Protein product: CASSNTWRRGTGELFF. The chain couples TRBV7-9 to TRBJ2-2, with D perhaps matching TRBD2 (6 bases). V gave up 5 bases and J gave up 4 bases, with 17 bases separating them. This CDR3 has 16 amino acids. Looked up from germline, CDR1 is SEHNR and CDR2 is FQNEAQ (reference sequence).

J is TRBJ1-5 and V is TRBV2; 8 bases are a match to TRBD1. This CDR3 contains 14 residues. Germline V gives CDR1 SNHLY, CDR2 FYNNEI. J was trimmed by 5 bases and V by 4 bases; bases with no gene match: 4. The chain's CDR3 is CASSGTGPDQPQHF. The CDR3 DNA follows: TGTGCCAGCAGTGGGACAGGGCCTGATCAGCCCCAGCATTTT. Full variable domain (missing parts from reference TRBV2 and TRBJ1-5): EPEVTQTPSHQVTQMGQEVILRCVPISNHLYFYWYRQILGQKVEFLVSFYNNEISEKSEIFDDQFSVERPDGSNFTLKIRSTKLEDSAMYFCASSGTGPDQPQHFGDGTRLSIL.

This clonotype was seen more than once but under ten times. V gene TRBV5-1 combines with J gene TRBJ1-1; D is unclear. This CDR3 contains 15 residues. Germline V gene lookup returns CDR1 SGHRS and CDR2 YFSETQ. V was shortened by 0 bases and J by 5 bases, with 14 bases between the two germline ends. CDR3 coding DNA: TGCGCCAGCAGCTTGGGGGTCAGCACTTTGACTGAAGCTTTCTTT. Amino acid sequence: CASSLGVSTLTEAFF.

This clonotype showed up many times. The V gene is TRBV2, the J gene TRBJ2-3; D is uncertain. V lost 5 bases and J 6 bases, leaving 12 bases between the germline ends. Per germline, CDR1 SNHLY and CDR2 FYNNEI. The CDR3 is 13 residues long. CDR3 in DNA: TGTGCCAGCAGTAGAACCAGCTCCGATACGCAGTATTTT. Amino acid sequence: CASSRTSSDTQYF.

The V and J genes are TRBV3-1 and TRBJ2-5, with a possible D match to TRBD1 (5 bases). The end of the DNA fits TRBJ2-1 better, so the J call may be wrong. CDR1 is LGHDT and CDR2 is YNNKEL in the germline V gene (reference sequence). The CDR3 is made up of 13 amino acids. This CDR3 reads CASSQPRAGEQFF. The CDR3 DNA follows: TGTGCCAGCAGCCAACCCAGGGCAGGGGAGCAGTTCTTC.

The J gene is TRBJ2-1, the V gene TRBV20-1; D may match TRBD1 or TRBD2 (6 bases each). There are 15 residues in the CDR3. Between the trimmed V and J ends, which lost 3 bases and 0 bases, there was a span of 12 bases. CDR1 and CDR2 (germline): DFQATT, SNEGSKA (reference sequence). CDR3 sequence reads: CSASYGGHSYNEQFF. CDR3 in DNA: TGCAGTGCTAGTTATGGGGGGCACTCCTACAATGAGCAGTTCTTC.

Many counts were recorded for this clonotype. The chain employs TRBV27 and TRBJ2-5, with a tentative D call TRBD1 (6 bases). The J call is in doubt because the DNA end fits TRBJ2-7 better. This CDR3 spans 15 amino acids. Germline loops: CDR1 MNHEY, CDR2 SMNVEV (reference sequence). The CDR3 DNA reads TGTGCCAGCAGTTTAAGGCCAGGGGCCCCCTACGAGCAGTACTTC. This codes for CASSLRPGAPYEQYF.

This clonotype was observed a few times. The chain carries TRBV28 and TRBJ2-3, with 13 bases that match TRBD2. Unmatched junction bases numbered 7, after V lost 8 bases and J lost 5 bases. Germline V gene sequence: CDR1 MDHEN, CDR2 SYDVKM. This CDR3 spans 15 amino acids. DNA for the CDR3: TGTGCCAGCTCTCTAGGGACTAGCGGGGTAGATACGCAGTATTTT. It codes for CASSLGTSGVDTQYF. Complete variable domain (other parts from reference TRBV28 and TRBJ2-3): DVKVTQSSRYLVKRTGEKVFLECVQDMDHENMFWYRQDPGLGLRLIYFSYDVKMKEKGDIPEGYSVSREKKERFSLILESASTNQTSMYLCASSLGTSGVDTQYFGPGTRLTVL.

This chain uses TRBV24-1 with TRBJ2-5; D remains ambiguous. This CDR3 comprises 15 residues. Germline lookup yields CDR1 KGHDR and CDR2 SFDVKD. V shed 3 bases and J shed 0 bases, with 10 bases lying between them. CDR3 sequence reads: CATSDHDANQETQYF. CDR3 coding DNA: TGTGCCACCAGTGATCATGACGCAAACCAAGAGACCCAGTACTTC.

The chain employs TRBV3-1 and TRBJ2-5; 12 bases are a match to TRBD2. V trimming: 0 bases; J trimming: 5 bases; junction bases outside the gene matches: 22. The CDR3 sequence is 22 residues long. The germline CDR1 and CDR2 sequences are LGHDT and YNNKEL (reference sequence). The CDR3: CASSQEISLAGGPGSVRETQYF. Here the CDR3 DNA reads TGTGCCAGCAGCCAAGAGATCTCTCTAGCGGGGGGGCCGGGATCCGTTAGGGAGACCCAGTACTTC.

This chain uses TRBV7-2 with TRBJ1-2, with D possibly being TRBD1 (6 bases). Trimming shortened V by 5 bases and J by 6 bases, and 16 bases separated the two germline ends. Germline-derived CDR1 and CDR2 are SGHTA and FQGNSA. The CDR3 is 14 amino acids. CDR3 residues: CASSPLGGRDGYTF. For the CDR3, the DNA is TGTGCCAGCAGCCCCTTGGGGGGGCGGGATGGCTACACCTTC.

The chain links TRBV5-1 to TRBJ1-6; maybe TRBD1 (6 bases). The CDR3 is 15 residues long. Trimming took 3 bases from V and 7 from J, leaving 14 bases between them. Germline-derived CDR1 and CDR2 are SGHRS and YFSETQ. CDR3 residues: CASSSRTDGNSPLHF. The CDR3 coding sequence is TGCGCCAGCAGCTCCCGGACAGATGGAAATTCACCCCTCCACTTT.

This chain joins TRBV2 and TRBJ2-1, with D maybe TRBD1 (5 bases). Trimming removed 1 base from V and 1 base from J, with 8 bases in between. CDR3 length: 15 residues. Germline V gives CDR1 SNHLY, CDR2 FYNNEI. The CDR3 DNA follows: TGTGCCAGCAGTGAAGAGGGGCTGTCCTACAATGAGCAGTTCTTC. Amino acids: CASSEEGLSYNEQFF. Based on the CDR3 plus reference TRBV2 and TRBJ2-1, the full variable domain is EPEVTQTPSHQVTQMGQEVILRCVPISNHLYFYWYRQILGQKVEFLVSFYNNEISEKSEIFDDQFSVERPDGSNFTLKIRSTKLEDSAMYFCASSEEGLSYNEQFFGPGTRLTVL.

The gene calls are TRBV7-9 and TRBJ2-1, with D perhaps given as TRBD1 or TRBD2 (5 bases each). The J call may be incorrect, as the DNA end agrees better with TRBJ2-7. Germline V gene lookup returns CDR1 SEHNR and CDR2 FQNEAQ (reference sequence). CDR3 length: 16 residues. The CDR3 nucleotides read TGTGCCAGCAGCACGTCCGGGACGGAGACCACCTACGAGCAGTACTTC. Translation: CASSTSGTETTYEQYF.

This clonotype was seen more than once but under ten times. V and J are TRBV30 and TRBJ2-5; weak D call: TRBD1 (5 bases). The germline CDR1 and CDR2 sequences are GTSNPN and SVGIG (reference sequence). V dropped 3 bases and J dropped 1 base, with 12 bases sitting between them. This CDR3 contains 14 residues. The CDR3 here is CAWRKGRLQETQYF. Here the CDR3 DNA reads TGTGCCTGGAGGAAGGGGCGGCTCCAAGAGACCCAGTACTTC.

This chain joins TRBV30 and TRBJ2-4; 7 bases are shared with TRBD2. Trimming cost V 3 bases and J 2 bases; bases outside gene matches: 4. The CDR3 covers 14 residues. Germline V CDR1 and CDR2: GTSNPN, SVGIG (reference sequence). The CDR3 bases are TGTGCCTGGAGACTAGCGAGATCCAAAAACATTCAGTACTTC. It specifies CAWRLARSKNIQYF. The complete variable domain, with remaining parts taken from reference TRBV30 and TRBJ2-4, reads SQTIHQWPATLVQPVGSPLSLECTVEGTSNPNLYWYRQAAGRGLQLLFYSVGIGQISSEVPQNLSASRPQDRQFILSSKKLLLSDSGFYLCAWRLARSKNIQYFGAGTRLSVL.

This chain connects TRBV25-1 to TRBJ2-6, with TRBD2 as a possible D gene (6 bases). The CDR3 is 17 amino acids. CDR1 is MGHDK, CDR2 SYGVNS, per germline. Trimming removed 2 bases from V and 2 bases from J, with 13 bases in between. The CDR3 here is CASSEISGPPGANVLTF. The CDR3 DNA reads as TGTGCCAGCAGTGAAATCAGCGGGCCCCCTGGGGCCAACGTCCTGACTTTC.

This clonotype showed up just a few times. CDR3 protein: CAWKRGGNTGELFF. CDR3 coding DNA: TGTGCCTGGAAGCGGGGGGGCAACACCGGGGAGCTGTTTTTT. V and J are TRBV30 and TRBJ2-2; 10 nucleotides match TRBD2. Germline V lookup: CDR1 GTSNPN, CDR2 SVGIG (reference sequence). V was pared by 4 bases and J by 2 bases, with 1 base of the junction left unmatched. This CDR3 comprises 14 residues.

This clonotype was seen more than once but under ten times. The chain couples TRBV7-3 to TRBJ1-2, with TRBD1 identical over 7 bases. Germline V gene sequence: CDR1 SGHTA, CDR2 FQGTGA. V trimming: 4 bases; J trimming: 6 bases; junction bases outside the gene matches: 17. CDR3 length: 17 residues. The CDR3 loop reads CASSSRPPLTGSDGYTF. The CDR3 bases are TGTGCCAGCAGCTCTAGGCCACCACTGACAGGGTCGGATGGCTACACCTTC. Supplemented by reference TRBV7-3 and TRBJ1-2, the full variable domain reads GAGVSQTPSNKVTEKGKYVELRCDPISGHTALYWYRQSLGQGPEFLIYFQGTGAADDSGLPNDRFFAVRPEGSVSTLKIQRTERGDSAVYLCASSSRPPLTGSDGYTFGSGTRLTVV.

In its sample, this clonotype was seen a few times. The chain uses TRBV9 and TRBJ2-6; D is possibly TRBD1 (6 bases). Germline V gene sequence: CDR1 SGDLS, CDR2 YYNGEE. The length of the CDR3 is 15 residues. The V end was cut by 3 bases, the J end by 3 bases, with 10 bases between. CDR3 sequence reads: CASSAGQHGANVLTF. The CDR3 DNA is TGTGCCAGCAGCGCAGGACAGCATGGGGCCAACGTCCTGACTTTC.

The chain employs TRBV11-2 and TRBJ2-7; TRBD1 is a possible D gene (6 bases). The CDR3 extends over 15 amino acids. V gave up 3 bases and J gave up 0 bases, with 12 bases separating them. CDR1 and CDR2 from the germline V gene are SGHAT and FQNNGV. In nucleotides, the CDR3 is TGTGCCAGCAGCTTCCAGGGGACCTACTCCTACGAGCAGTACTTC. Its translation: CASSFQGTYSYEQYF.

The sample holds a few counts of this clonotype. Written as DNA, the CDR3 is TGTGCCAGCAGCTTAGCGACTAGCGGGTGGGGCCAAGAGACCCAGTACTTC. As protein: CASSLATSGWGQETQYF. The chain links TRBV7-9 to TRBJ2-5, with 10 bases aligning to TRBD2. The CDR3 has 17 residues. Germline CDR1 is SEHNR and CDR2 is FQNEAQ (reference sequence). V was clipped by 0 bases and J by 1 base; unmatched bases: 5.

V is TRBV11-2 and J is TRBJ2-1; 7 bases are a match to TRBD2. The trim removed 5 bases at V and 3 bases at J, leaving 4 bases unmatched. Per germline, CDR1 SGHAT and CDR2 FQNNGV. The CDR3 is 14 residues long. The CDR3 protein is CASSLAVIYNEQFF. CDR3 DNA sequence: TGTGCCAGCAGCCTAGCGGTGATCTACAATGAGCAGTTCTTC.

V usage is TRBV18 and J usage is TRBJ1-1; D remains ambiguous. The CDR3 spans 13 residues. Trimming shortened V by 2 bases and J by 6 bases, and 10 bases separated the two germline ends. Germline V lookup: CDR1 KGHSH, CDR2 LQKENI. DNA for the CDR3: TGTGCCAGCTCACCAGCGGGAAGGGCTGAAGCTTTCTTT. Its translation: CASSPAGRAEAFF.